One sample yielded the 21 T cell receptor beta chains listed below, sequenced in a study of blood T cell repertoires in COVID-19. Clones were sequenced by immunoSEQ multiplex PCR, and TCRdb holds only the in-frame ones, with some missing. Among some 110,000 clones listed, roughly 87% were seen once. The sequencing sample was made of peripheral blood. These receptors all stem from a human donor in a cohort sampled during active COVID-19.

The CDR3 sequence is CASSSYRLAGGNNEQFF. Written as DNA, the CDR3 is TGTGCCAGCAGCTCCTACCGCCTAGCGGGAGGTAACAATGAGCAGTTCTTC. V gene TRBV11-2 combines with J gene TRBJ2-1; TRBD2 agrees at 11 bases. V was pared by 4 bases and J by 5 bases, with 10 bases of the junction left unmatched. The germline CDR1 and CDR2 sequences are SGHAT and FQNNGV. The CDR3 consists of 17 residues.

The V call is TRBV19, the J call TRBJ2-5; tentatively, D is TRBD1 (5 bases). This CDR3 region has 13 residues. Looked up from germline, CDR1 is LNHDA and CDR2 is SQIVND (reference sequence). V was trimmed by 2 bases and J by 5 bases, leaving 9 bases between them. The CDR3 region is CASSIQGGETQYF. CDR3 nucleotides: TGTGCCAGTAGTATACAGGGTGGCGAGACCCAGTACTTC.

The chain recombines TRBV4-1 with TRBJ1-1; D perhaps matches TRBD1 (6 bases). With 0 bases removed from V and 1 base from J, the gap between germline ends came to 18 bases. This CDR3 comprises 18 residues. The germline CDR1 and CDR2 sequences are MGHRA and YSYEKL. Here the CDR3 DNA reads TGCGCCAGCAGCCAAGAACGGGGCAGGGGCGGGAGGAACACTGAAGCTTTCTTT. Its translation is CASSQERGRGGRNTEAFF.

Worth noting for this clone: The same CDR3 arises from other DNA sequences in this sample as well. The chain couples TRBV5-1 to TRBJ1-1, with D tentatively TRBD1 (6 bases). V lost 1 base to trimming and J lost 3 bases, with 10 bases between them. The CDR3 is 14 residues long. Germline CDR1 and CDR2: SGHRS and YFSETQ. CDR3 loop: CASSLRAGDTEAFF. The CDR3, as DNA: TGCGCCAGCAGCTTGAGAGCAGGGGACACTGAAGCTTTCTTT.

CDR3 residues: CASSLVFRQETQYF. Written as DNA, the CDR3 is TGTGCCAGCAGCCTAGTCTTTCGGCAAGAGACCCAGTACTTC. The chain recombines TRBV7-9 with TRBJ2-5; D remains unclear. V shed 5 bases and J shed 2 bases, with 12 bases lying between them. Germline loops: CDR1 SEHNR, CDR2 FQNEAQ (reference sequence). CDR3 size: 14 residues. Full variable domain (missing parts from reference TRBV7-9 and TRBJ2-5): DTGVSQNPRHKITKRGQNVTFRCDPISEHNRLYWYRQTLGQGPEFLTYFQNEAQLEKSRLLSDRFSAERPKGSFSTLEIQRTEQGDSAMYLCASSLVFRQETQYFGPGTRLLVL.

The chain links TRBV5-4 to TRBJ2-3, with 7 bases aligning to TRBD2. Looked up from germline, CDR1 is SGHNT and CDR2 is YYREEE (reference sequence). The CDR3 is 17 amino acids. V lost 4 bases to trimming and J lost 2 bases; unmatched junction nucleotides: 13. The CDR3 is CASSPSRASGPTDTQYF. The CDR3 DNA follows: TGTGCCAGCAGCCCGTCGAGGGCTAGCGGACCCACAGATACGCAGTATTTT.

V gene TRBV6-5 combines with J gene TRBJ1-4, with D possibly matching TRBD1 (6 bases). V lost 7 bases and J lost 0, with 9 bases in between. The CDR3 covers 14 residues. The V gene's germline CDR1 is MNHEY and CDR2 SVGAGI. This CDR3 is CASTRTATNEKLFF. CDR3 in DNA: TGTGCCAGCACGCGGACAGCAACTAATGAAAAACTGTTTTTT.

This chain uses TRBV24-1 with TRBJ1-5, with D possibly being TRBD1 (5 bases). Germline CDR1 KGHDR, CDR2 SFDVKD. Trimming pared 0 bases from V and 0 bases from J, leaving 11 bases between. The CDR3 has 17 amino acids. The CDR3 spells CATSDLVRAPSNQPQHF. The CDR3 DNA is TGTGCCACCAGTGATTTGGTCAGGGCCCCTAGCAATCAGCCCCAGCATTTT.

This chain links TRBV5-6 with TRBJ2-1; weak D call: TRBD2 (5 bases). With 1 base removed from V and 0 bases from J, the gap between germline ends came to 8 bases. The CDR3 runs to 15 residues. CDR1 and CDR2 from the germline V gene are SGHDT and YYEEEE. The CDR3 DNA reads TGTGCCAGCAGCTTGCAACTAGTCTCCTACAATGAGCAGTTCTTC. Encoded protein: CASSLQLVSYNEQFF.

This clone has a handful of counts. The rearrangement joins TRBV5-1 to TRBJ1-6; maybe TRBD1 (5 bases). V dropped 7 bases and J dropped 7 bases, with 15 bases sitting between them. This CDR3 region has 14 residues. Germline CDR1 is SGHRS and CDR2 is YFSETQ. Here the CDR3 reads CASATVLGNSPLHF. The CDR3, as DNA: TGCGCCAGCGCGACAGTTTTGGGGAATTCACCCCTCCACTTT.

The genes are TRBV7-2 and TRBJ2-3; 9 nucleotides match TRBD2. The CDR3 is 15 residues long. V dropped 1 base and J dropped 3; count of bases not matched to a gene: 2. CDR1 and CDR2 (germline): SGHTA, FQGNSA. The DNA of the CDR3 is TGTGCCAGCAGCTTAGTTGCGGGGGGGACAGATACGCAGTATTTT. Translation gives CASSLVAGGTDTQYF. Filled out from reference TRBV7-2 and TRBJ2-3, the complete variable domain reads GAGVSQSPSNKVTEKGKDVELRCDPISGHTALYWYRQSLGQGLEFLIYFQGNSAPDKSGLPSDRFSAERTGGSVSTLTIQRTQQEDSAVYLCASSLVAGGTDTQYFGPGTRLTVL.

The genes are TRBV19 and TRBJ2-7; 10 nucleotides match TRBD1. The CDR3 covers 16 residues. The V gene's germline CDR1 is LNHDA and CDR2 SQIVND (reference sequence). The J segment lost 4 bases and the V segment lost 4 bases, leaving 10 bases of the junction unmatched. The CDR3 is CASSTLRQGAGYEQYF. As DNA, the CDR3 is TGTGCCAGTAGTACCCTAAGACAGGGGGCAGGGTACGAGCAGTACTTC.

This chain connects TRBV5-1 to TRBJ2-5; weak D call: TRBD1 (6 bases). In germline, CDR1 is SGHRS, CDR2 YFSETQ. The CDR3 has 15 amino acids. V was clipped by 1 base and J by 1 base, with 11 bases between them. The CDR3 loop reads CASSLQGRSQETQYF. The CDR3 DNA sequence: TGCGCCAGCAGCTTGCAGGGGAGATCCCAAGAGACCCAGTACTTC.

The genes are TRBV4-1 and TRBJ1-4, with D unresolved. The V gene lost 3 bases and the J gene lost 11 bases, with 16 bases spanning the gap. The CDR3 extends over 14 amino acids. Germline values: CDR1 MGHRA, CDR2 YSYEKL. CDR3 sequence: CASSHGLEVRKLFF. The CDR3 DNA reads as TGCGCCAGCAGCCATGGCCTTGAGGTACGGAAACTGTTTTTT.

V usage is TRBV10-3 and J usage is TRBJ1-2; 11 bases match TRBD1. V trimming: 10 bases; J trimming: 2 bases; junction bases outside the gene matches: 3. CDR3 size: 13 residues. Germline V gives CDR1 ENHRY, CDR2 SYGVKD. The CDR3 spells CATGQGANYGYTF. The CDR3 DNA reads TGTGCCACTGGACAGGGGGCGAACTATGGCTACACCTTC.

CDR3 amino acids: CASRSGNLYGDYTF. CDR3 bases: TGCGCCAGCAGAAGCGGCAACCTCTATGGGGACTACACCTTC. V and J are TRBV23-1 and TRBJ1-2; D gene ambiguous. TRBV23-1 has ORF status, its function being uncertain. Trimming removed 6 bases from V and 10 bases from J, with 21 bases in between. The CDR3 has 14 residues.

V usage is TRBV4-1 and J usage is TRBJ2-4; the D gene is possibly TRBD1 (6 bases). The germline V gene has CDR1 MGHRA and CDR2 YSYEKL. V lost 6 bases and J lost 6, with 15 bases in between. The CDR3 has 14 amino acids. The DNA for the CDR3 is TGCGCCAGCAGTATGGGGGCAGGGATAAACATTCAGTACTTC. It translates to CASSMGAGINIQYF.

The chain carries TRBV2 and TRBJ2-4, with 10 bases matching TRBD2. This CDR3 contains 14 residues. V lost 10 bases and J lost 15; bases outside the gene matches: 18. CDR1 SNHLY and CDR2 FYNNEI come from the germline V gene. The CDR3: CATLFQREGLGPYF. The CDR3 DNA sequence: TGTGCCACCTTATTCCAGCGGGAGGGCCTCGGTCCGTACTTC.

J is TRBJ1-3 and V is TRBV5-4; D unresolved. V was cut by 1 base and J by 0 bases, with 8 bases left in between. CDR1 is SGHNT, CDR2 YYREEE, per germline (reference sequence). The CDR3 totals 15 residues. The CDR3 loop reads CASSLSLDSGNTIYF. In nucleotides, the CDR3 is TGTGCCAGCAGCTTGAGCCTAGACTCTGGAAACACCATATATTTT.

V usage is TRBV5-1 and J usage is TRBJ1-6; the match to TRBD1 covers 7 bases. V lost 2 bases and J lost 2; bases outside the gene matches: 13. Germline CDR1 reads SGHRS; CDR2 reads YFSETQ. The CDR3 loop spans 19 amino acids. The CDR3 DNA reads TGCGCCAGCAGCTTTCAAGGGGGCCTTACTTCCCCCTATAATTCACCCCTCCACTTT. Protein sequence: CASSFQGGLTSPYNSPLHF.

This clone is a singleton in its sample. The chain joins TRBV7-3 to TRBJ2-3; TRBD1 matches 7 bases. The ends lost 2 bases at V and 3 bases at J; junction bases unmatched: 2. Germline V lookup: CDR1 SGHTA, CDR2 FQGTGA. The CDR3 is made up of 14 amino acids. CDR3 DNA sequence: TGTGCCAGCAGCTTAGACAGGGTAACAGATACGCAGTATTTT. Protein sequence: CASSLDRVTDTQYF.